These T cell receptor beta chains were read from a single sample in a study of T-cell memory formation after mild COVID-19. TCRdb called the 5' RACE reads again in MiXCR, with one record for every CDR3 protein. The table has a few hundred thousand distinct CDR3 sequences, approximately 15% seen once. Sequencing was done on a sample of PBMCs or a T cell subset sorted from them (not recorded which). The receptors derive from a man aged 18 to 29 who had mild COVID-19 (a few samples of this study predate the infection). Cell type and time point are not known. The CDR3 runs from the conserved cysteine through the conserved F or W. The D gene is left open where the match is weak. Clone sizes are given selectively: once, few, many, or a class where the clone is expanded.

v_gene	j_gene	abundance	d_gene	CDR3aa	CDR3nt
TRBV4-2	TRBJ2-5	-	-	CASSQGDSGQETQYF	TGTGCCAGCAGCCAAGGTGATAGCGGCCAAGAGACCCAGTACTTC
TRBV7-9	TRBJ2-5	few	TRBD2	CASSSRSLAEGETQYF	TGTGCCAGCAGCTCCCGCAGCCTAGCGGAGGGGGAGACCCAGTACTTC
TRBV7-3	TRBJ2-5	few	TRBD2	CASSFGLAGGTQYF	TGTGCCAGCAGCTTTGGACTAGCGGGGGGGACCCAGTACTTC
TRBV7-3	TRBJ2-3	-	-	CASSSTGRSADTQYF	TGTGCCAGCAGCTCCACAGGGAGGTCGGCAGATACGCAGTATTTT
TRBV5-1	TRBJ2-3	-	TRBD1	CASSPPGQSTNTQYF	TGCGCCAGCAGTCCACCGGGACAGAGCACAAATACGCAGTATTTT
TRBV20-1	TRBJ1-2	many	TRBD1	CSAPTGGSANYGYTF	TGCAGTGCCCCCACAGGGGGCTCAGCTAACTATGGCTACACCTTC
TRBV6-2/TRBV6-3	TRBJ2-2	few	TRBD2	CASSYRRQRGGPNTGELFF	TGTGCCAGCAGTTACAGGCGGCAGCGGGGGGGACCGAACACCGGGGAGCTGTTTTTT
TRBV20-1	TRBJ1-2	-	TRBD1	CSARLSGQSYGYTF	TGCAGTGCTCGCTTGTCGGGACAGAGCTATGGCTACACCTTC
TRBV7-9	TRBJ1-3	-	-	CASSLANIRENTIYF	TGTGCCAGCAGCTTAGCCAACATTCGAGAAAACACCATATATTTT
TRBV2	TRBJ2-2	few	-	CASKGTGELFF	TGTGCCAGCAAGGGCACCGGGGAGCTGTTTTTT
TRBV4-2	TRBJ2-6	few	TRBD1	CASSQDRVYSGANVLTF	TGTGCCAGCAGCCAGGACAGGGTCTACTCTGGGGCCAACGTCCTGACTTTC
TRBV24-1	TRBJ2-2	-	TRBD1	CATSDADRGNTGELFF	TGTGCCACCAGTGATGCGGACAGGGGGAACACCGGGGAGCTGTTTTTT
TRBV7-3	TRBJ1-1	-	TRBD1	CASSPGTGSEAFF	TGTGCCAGCAGCCCGGGGACAGGGTCTGAAGCTTTCTTT
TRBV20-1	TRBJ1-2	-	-	CSALREDYGYTF	TGCAGTGCTTTACGGGAGGACTATGGCTACACCTTC
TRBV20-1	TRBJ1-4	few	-	CSARESFSTNEKLFF	TGCAGTGCTCGGGAAAGTTTCTCAACTAATGAAAAACTGTTTTTT
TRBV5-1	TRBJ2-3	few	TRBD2	CASSLLAGGLTDTQYF	TGCGCCAGCAGCTTACTAGCGGGGGGCCTCACAGATACGCAGTATTTT
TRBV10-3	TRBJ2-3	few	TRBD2	CAINRGGLILDTQYF	TGTGCCATCAATCGGGGGGGACTCATCTTGGATACGCAGTATTTT
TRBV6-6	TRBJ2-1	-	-	CASIGAGTFGEQFF	TGTGCCAGCATCGGGGCGGGGACGTTCGGTGAGCAGTTCTTC
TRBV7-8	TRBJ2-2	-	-	CASSFIRTQGRTGELFF	TGTGCCAGCAGCTTCATTAGGACTCAGGGGCGGACCGGGGAGCTGTTTTTT
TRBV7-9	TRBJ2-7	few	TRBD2	CASSGRVRGAYEQYF	TGTGCCAGCAGCGGTCGGGTCCGGGGGGCCTACGAGCAGTACTTC
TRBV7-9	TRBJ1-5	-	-	CASSLAVQDGPQHF	TGTGCCAGCAGCTTGGCGGTCCAGGATGGGCCCCAGCATTTT
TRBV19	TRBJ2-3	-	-	CASSAGADTQYF	TGTGCCAGTAGCGCTGGGGCAGATACGCAGTATTTT
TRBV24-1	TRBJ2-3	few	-	CATSDFQRGAADTQYF	TGTGCCACCAGTGATTTCCAGAGGGGGGCAGCAGATACGCAGTATTTT
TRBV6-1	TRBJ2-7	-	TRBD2	CASSEGGSSGEEQYF	TGTGCCAGCAGTGAGGGGGGGTCTTCGGGAGAGGAGCAGTACTTC
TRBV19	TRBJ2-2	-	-	CASSPRVGPTGELFF	TGTGCCAGTAGTCCGAGGGTCGGTCCCACCGGGGAGCTGTTTTTT
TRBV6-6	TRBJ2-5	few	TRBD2	CASSPGGWTQYF	TGTGCCAGCAGCCCCGGGGGGTGGACCCAGTACTTC
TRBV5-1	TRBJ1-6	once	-	CASSLTVFNSPLHF	TGCGCCAGCAGCTTGACAGTTTTTAATTCACCCCTCCACTTT
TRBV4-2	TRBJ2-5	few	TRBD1	CASSTRTGGETQYF	TGTGCCAGCAGCACCCGGACAGGGGGGGAGACCCAGTACTTC
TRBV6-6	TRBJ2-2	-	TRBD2	CASSRTSGGANTGELFF	TGTGCCAGCAGCAGGACTAGCGGGGGAGCGAACACCGGGGAGCTGTTTTTT
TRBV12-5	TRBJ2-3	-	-	CASGFLRTRIDTQYF	TGTGCTAGTGGTTTCCTTCGGACGAGGATAGATACGCAGTATTTT
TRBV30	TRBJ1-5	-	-	CAWGGVNQPQHF	TGTGCCTGGGGAGGGGTCAATCAGCCCCAGCATTTT
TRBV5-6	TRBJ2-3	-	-	CASNWRGTDTQYF	TGTGCCAGCAATTGGAGGGGGACAGATACGCAGTATTTT
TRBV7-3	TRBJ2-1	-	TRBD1	CASSLPGQGDEQFF	TGTGCCAGCAGCTTACCGGGACAGGGCGATGAGCAGTTCTTC
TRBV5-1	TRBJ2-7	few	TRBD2	CASSLGLAGVYAYEQYF	TGCGCCAGCAGCCTAGGACTAGCGGGGGTCTACGCCTACGAGCAGTACTTC
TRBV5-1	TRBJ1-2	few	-	CASSDSLSVGYGYTF	TGCGCCAGCAGCGATAGCTTGAGTGTGGGCTATGGCTACACCTTC
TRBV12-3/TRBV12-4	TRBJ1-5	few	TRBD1	CASSPAPGGSQPQHF	TGTGCCAGCAGCCCTGCCCCAGGGGGGAGTCAGCCCCAGCATTTT
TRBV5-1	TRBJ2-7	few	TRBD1	CASSLPGQNYEQYF	TGCGCCAGCAGCTTGCCGGGACAGAACTACGAGCAGTACTTC
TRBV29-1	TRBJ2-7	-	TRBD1	CSVTGQGPYEQYF	TGCAGCGTCACCGGACAGGGGCCCTACGAGCAGTACTTC
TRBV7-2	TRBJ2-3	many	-	CASRPLSTDTQYF	TGTGCCAGCCGCCCCCTTAGCACAGATACGCAGTATTTT
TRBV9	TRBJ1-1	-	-	CASSVEGSNTEAFF	TGTGCCAGCAGCGTAGAAGGTTCGAACACTGAAGCTTTCTTT
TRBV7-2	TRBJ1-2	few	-	CASRVPASNYGYTF	TGTGCCAGCAGAGTCCCGGCCAGTAACTATGGCTACACCTTC
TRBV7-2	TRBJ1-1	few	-	CASSLARRTTEAFF	TGTGCCAGCAGCTTAGCGAGACGGACCACTGAAGCTTTCTTT
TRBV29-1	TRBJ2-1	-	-	CSVEGRAGSSSYNEQFF	TGCAGCGTTGAAGGACGGGCGGGTTCGAGCTCCTACAATGAGCAGTTCTTC
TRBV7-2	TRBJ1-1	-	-	CASSLEITWTEAFF	TGTGCCAGCAGCTTAGAAATCACTTGGACTGAAGCTTTCTTT
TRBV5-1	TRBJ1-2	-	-	CASSLGTGHYGYTF	TGCGCCAGCAGCTTGGGTACAGGGCACTATGGCTACACCTTC
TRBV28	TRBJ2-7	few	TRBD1	CASIGFGTGVFGEQYF	TGTGCCAGCATAGGTTTCGGGACAGGGGTTTTTGGAGAGCAGTACTTC
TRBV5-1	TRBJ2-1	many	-	CASSLGGGQNEQFF	TGCGCCAGCAGCTTGGGTGGGGGGCAGAATGAGCAGTTCTTC
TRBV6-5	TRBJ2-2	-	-	CASRPIDTGELFF	TGTGCCAGCAGACCAATTGACACCGGGGAGCTGTTTTTT
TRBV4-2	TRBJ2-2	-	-	CASSQAKTAGDTGELFF	TGTGCCAGCAGCCAAGCGAAGACGGCCGGGGACACCGGGGAGCTGTTTTTT
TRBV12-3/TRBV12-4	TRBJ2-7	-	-	CASSSGWSGEQYF	TGTGCCAGCAGCTCAGGGTGGTCGGGGGAGCAGTACTTC
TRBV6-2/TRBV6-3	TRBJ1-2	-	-	CASSYSDTPDGYTF	TGTGCCAGCAGTTACTCGGACACCCCGGACGGCTACACCTTC
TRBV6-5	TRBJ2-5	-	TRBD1	CASTPTGGQQETQYF	TGTGCCAGCACCCCGACAGGGGGTCAACAAGAGACCCAGTACTTC
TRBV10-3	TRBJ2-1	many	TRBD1	CAISEPRDRANEQFF	TGTGCCATCAGTGAACCCCGGGACAGGGCCAATGAGCAGTTCTTC